This entry concerns a single T cell receptor beta chain. Its antigen is not known. The sample comes from a study of T cells expressing NK-cell markers. Study findings and constraints: The CD3+CD56-NKG2C+ fraction was also led by these clonotypes in a handful of donors.

5'RACE template switching with UMIs produced the TCR beta cDNA. TCRdb re-called the 5' RACE reads and shows each CDR3 protein once, DNA omitted. This repertoire includes 90,000 to 130,000 distinct CDR3 sequences. The CDR3 has 18 amino acids. Germline V gene lookup returns CDR1 SGHVS and CDR2 FNYEAQ. Sequencing was performed on blood T cells: a sorted CD56 or NKG2C T cell subset, CD4+ or CD8+ T cells, or bulk PBMC T cells (not recorded which). The V gene is TRBV7-6, the J gene TRBJ2-5; without DNA, the TCRdb call of TRBD2 cannot be checked. The source is a woman aged 18 to 69 in good health. CDR3 residues: CASSIPSGGSVDQETQYF. Supplemented by reference TRBV7-6 and TRBJ2-5, the full variable domain reads GAGVSQSPRYKVTKRGQDVALRCDPISGHVSLYWYRQALGQGPEFLTYFNYEAQQDKSGLPNDRFSAERPEGSISTLTIQRTEQRDSAMYRCASSIPSGGSVDQETQYFGPGTRLLVL.